This passage covers 28 T cell receptor beta chains from one sample sequenced in a study of cytomegalovirus exposure and HLA in healthy donors (TCRdb year 2017). The receptor library was made with the immunoSEQ multiplex PCR assay. For the multiplex PCR, a mixture combining 60 forward primers for TCR Vbeta segments and 13 reverse primers for TCR Jbeta segments was used. TCRdb mirrors the immuneACCESS table, restricted to in-frame sequences. Some clones are absent from its copies; in checked studies, under half trace to an unresolved V gene, and the reason for the others is unknown. This sample comprises approximately 150,000 clones, roughly 80% of them detected only once. About 3.5% of the sample rests with the top ten. Sequencing was performed on PBMCs. The receptors come from a man aged 40-55 years in good health and CMV-seronegative.

Comments on this clone: At one end, the junction sequence differs from germline, possibly due to a read error. The rearrangement uses TRBV7-2 and TRBJ2-7, with TRBD1 matching over 7 bases. Germline CDR1 is SGHTA and CDR2 is FQGNSA. The CDR3 is 15 residues long. The DNA of the CDR3 is TGTGCCAGCAGCCCAGTCGAGACAGGGTGGTACGGGCAGTACTTC. Protein product: CASSPVETGWYGQYF.

J is TRBJ1-4 and V is TRBV7-2; 8 bases are a match to TRBD1. The J segment lost 6 bases and the V segment lost 4 bases, leaving 7 bases of the junction unmatched. The germline V gene encodes CDR1 SGHTA and CDR2 FQGNSA. This CDR3 comprises 15 residues. CDR3 protein: CASSSGDRRDEKLFF. The DNA for the CDR3 is TGTGCCAGCAGCTCCGGGGACAGGCGAGATGAAAAACTGTTTTTT.

The V and J genes are TRBV5-6 and TRBJ2-7; a weak D match, TRBD1 (6 bases). CDR1 SGHDT and CDR2 YYEEEE come from the germline V gene. Deletions cut 5 bases from V and 4 bases from J, with 10 bases between. The CDR3 covers 12 residues. The CDR3 nucleotides are TGTGCCAGCAGTACCGACAGGTACGAGCAGTACTTC. Its protein is CASSTDRYEQYF.

The chain uses TRBV9 and TRBJ1-4; D may be TRBD1 (6 bases). From germline, CDR1 is SGDLS and CDR2 YYNGEE. V was pared by 3 bases and J by 14 bases, with 14 bases between. This CDR3 comprises 12 residues. The CDR3 protein is CASSAQDRNLFF. For the CDR3, the DNA is TGTGCCAGCAGCGCCCAAGACAGGAACCTGTTTTTT.

The chain recombines TRBV4-3 with TRBJ2-7; 13 positions match TRBD2. This CDR3 comprises 16 residues. Germline CDR1 and CDR2: LGHNA and YSLEER. V was clipped by 4 bases and J by 5 bases; unmatched bases: 8. CDR3 sequence reads: CASSRRQTSGGDEQYF. CDR3 DNA: TGCGCCAGCAGCCGTAGACAAACTAGCGGGGGGGACGAGCAGTACTTC.

This chain connects TRBV5-4 to TRBJ1-1; D gene ambiguous. Germline V gene lookup returns CDR1 SGHNT and CDR2 YYREEE (reference sequence). The CDR3 consists of 14 residues. Trimming took 3 bases from V and 3 from J, leaving 12 bases between them. The CDR3 is CASSSEVRYTEAFF. The CDR3 bases are TGTGCCAGCAGCTCTGAGGTACGCTACACTGAAGCTTTCTTT.

There are a few counts of this clone. This chain joins TRBV9 and TRBJ2-3; unclear D gene. Germline-derived CDR1 and CDR2 are SGDLS and YYNGEE. This CDR3 is built from 10 residues. V was cut by 7 bases and J by 5 bases, with 5 bases left in between. The DNA for the CDR3 is TGTGCCAGCGCCGGAGATACGCAGTATTTT. Translating gives CASAGDTQYF.

The J gene is TRBJ2-5, the V gene TRBV11-2; weak D call: TRBD1 (6 bases). The CDR3 totals 14 residues. CDR1 is SGHAT and CDR2 is FQNNGV in the germline V gene. V was trimmed by 1 base and J by 5 bases, leaving 11 bases between them. CDR3: CASSLGSGVETQYF. Written as DNA, the CDR3 is TGTGCCAGCAGCTTAGGATCAGGGGTCGAGACCCAGTACTTC.

The chain is built from TRBV6-5 and TRBJ2-1; 11 nucleotides align to TRBD2. Trimming took 5 bases from V and 3 from J; bases not matched to a gene: 3. Germline V gene data show CDR1 as MNHEY and CDR2 as SVGAGI. This CDR3 is built from 15 residues. The CDR3 loop reads CASSTLAGDYNEQFF. The CDR3 coding sequence is TGTGCCAGCAGTACACTAGCGGGGGACTACAATGAGCAGTTCTTC.

This clone was observed a single time. The rearrangement uses TRBV7-9 and TRBJ1-2; 9 positions match TRBD1. Germline CDR1 reads SEHNR; CDR2 reads FQNEAQ (reference sequence). CDR3 length: 15 amino acids. J gave up 7 bases and V 5 bases, and 11 bases lay outside the gene matches. CDR3 in amino acids: CASSRGQGSGSGYTF. As DNA, the CDR3 is TGTGCCAGCAGCAGGGGACAGGGAAGCGGGAGTGGCTACACCTTC. The full variable domain, its missing parts supplied by reference TRBV7-9 and TRBJ1-2, is DTGVSQNPRHKITKRGQNVTFRCDPISEHNRLYWYRQTLGQGPEFLTYFQNEAQLEKSRLLSDRFSAERPKGSFSTLEIQRTEQGDSAMYLCASSRGQGSGSGYTFGSGTRLTVV.

This clone has a single count. This chain joins TRBV2 and TRBJ1-2, with 7 bases that match TRBD1. CDR1 and CDR2 from the germline V gene are SNHLY and FYNNEI. The V segment lost 4 bases and the J segment 8 bases; nucleotides outside the gene matches: 13. The CDR3 sequence is 15 residues long. This CDR3 is CASSASSGGGWGYTF. The CDR3 nucleotides read TGTGCCAGCAGTGCATCGTCAGGGGGAGGATGGGGCTACACCTTC.

The chain has TRBV28 and TRBJ2-1, with 11 bases identical to TRBD1. The CDR3 totals 13 residues. The V and J ends lost 6 bases and 8 bases, in that order; junction bases with no gene match: 3. Germline CDR1 is MDHEN and CDR2 is SYDVKM. The CDR3 loop is CASRGQGGDEQFF. CDR3 bases: TGTGCCAGCAGGGGACAGGGGGGGGATGAGCAGTTCTTC.

The chain recombines TRBV5-8 with TRBJ2-7; 7 bases are shared with TRBD1. The germline V gene encodes CDR1 SGHTS and CDR2 YDEGEE. The ends lost 5 bases at V and 2 bases at J; junction bases unmatched: 4. The CDR3 loop spans 13 amino acids. The CDR3 region has the DNA TGTGCCAGCAGGCCGACAGGGACCTACGAGCAGTACTTC. Translated: CASRPTGTYEQYF.

The table lists this clone with a count of one. The J gene is TRBJ2-7, the V gene TRBV2, with D perhaps TRBD1 (6 bases). Germline V CDR1 and CDR2: SNHLY, FYNNEI. The CDR3 length is 12 residues. V lost 10 bases, J lost 5 bases, and 15 bases lay in between. The CDR3 bases are TGTGCCATAGGACAGTTTGGGAACGAGCAGTACTTC. It yields the protein CAIGQFGNEQYF.

The genes are TRBV12-5 and TRBJ2-7; 7 nucleotides agree with TRBD1. From germline, CDR1 is LGHNT and CDR2 FRNRAP. The CDR3 spans 11 residues. With 4 bases clipped from V and 11 bases from J, the junction kept 5 bases outside the gene matches. The CDR3 coding sequence is TGTGCTAGTGGTTCGGGGCAGGGGGAGTACTTC. It is translated as CASGSGQGEYF.

This clone has just a few counts. The CDR3 spells CASSYRDRGDYGYTF. The CDR3 DNA sequence: TGTGCCAGCAGCTACAGGGACAGGGGGGACTATGGCTACACCTTC. V usage is TRBV7-8 and J usage is TRBJ1-2, with TRBD1 matching over 11 bases. Trimming took 4 bases from V and 3 from J; bases not matched to a gene: 4. CDR1 SGHVS and CDR2 FQNEAQ come from the germline V gene. The CDR3 contains 15 residues.

A single count supports this clone. V and J are TRBV16 and TRBJ2-1, with TRBD2 matching 9 bases. V shed 0 bases and J 5 bases; nucleotides not matched to a gene: 11. Germline-derived CDR1 and CDR2 are KGHSY and FQNENV. This CDR3 has 18 amino acids. CDR3 bases: TGTGCCAGCAGCCAATCTAAGGGCAGCGGGGGGTTAAACAATGAGCAGTTCTTC. This translates into CASSQSKGSGGLNNEQFF.

This clone was detected only a few times. The V gene is TRBV9, the J gene TRBJ2-1; D might be TRBD2 (7 bases). This CDR3 has 14 amino acids. Trimming took 5 bases from V and 7 from J, leaving 16 bases between them. Germline V gene lookup returns CDR1 SGDLS and CDR2 YYNGEE. CDR3 in amino acids: CASRPGGPGNEQFF. The CDR3 DNA sequence: TGTGCCAGCAGGCCCGGGGGGCCGGGGAATGAGCAGTTCTTC. The variable domain in full, with the rest retrieved from reference TRBV9 and TRBJ2-1, is DSGVTQTPKHLITATGQRVTLRCSPRSGDLSVYWYQQSLDQGLQFLIQYYNGEERAKGNILERFSAQQFPDLHSELNLSSLELGDSALYFCASRPGGPGNEQFFGPGTRLTVL.

This chain joins TRBV4-3 and TRBJ2-7, with D tentatively TRBD2 (5 bases). Germline-derived CDR1 and CDR2 are LGHNA and YSLEER. The CDR3 sequence is 15 residues long. Trimming left V 0 bases short and J 3 bases short, with 12 bases between. The CDR3 here is CASSQDRESIYEQYF. CDR3 DNA: TGCGCCAGCAGCCAAGACCGGGAAAGTATCTACGAGCAGTACTTC.

J is TRBJ1-3 and V is TRBV5-1; no clear D gene. Germline values: CDR1 SGHRS, CDR2 YFSETQ. The length of the CDR3 is 15 residues. The germline V and J ends were trimmed by 2 bases and 0 bases, with 9 bases remaining between them. CDR3 residues: CASSFGLDSGNTIYF. The CDR3 nucleotides are TGCGCCAGCAGCTTTGGACTGGACTCTGGAAACACCATATATTTT.

The V and J genes are TRBV4-3 and TRBJ2-5; weak D call: TRBD2 (5 bases). With the DNA end fitting TRBJ2-7 better, the J assignment may be wrong. CDR3 size: 13 residues. Germline CDR1 reads LGHNA; CDR2 reads YSLEER. For the CDR3, the DNA is TGCGCCAGCAGCCAAGGGCGGGCCTACGAGCAGTACTTC. It codes for CASSQGRAYEQYF.

The V gene is TRBV28, the J gene TRBJ1-1; unclear D gene. The CDR3 has 15 amino acids. V gave up 4 bases and J gave up 1 base, with 13 bases separating them. Germline V gene lookup returns CDR1 MDHEN and CDR2 SYDVKM. Written as DNA, the CDR3 is TGTGCCAGCAGTTCCACGTATGAGGCGAACACTGAAGCTTTCTTT. Translating it yields CASSSTYEANTEAFF.

The chain has TRBV9 and TRBJ2-3; 7 nucleotides align to TRBD2. The CDR3 is 16 amino acids. Trimming at V came to 1 base and at J to 0 bases, leaving 5 bases not matched to a gene. From germline, CDR1 is SGDLS and CDR2 YYNGEE. The CDR3 reads CASSVNWGGSTDTQYF. CDR3 DNA sequence: TGTGCCAGCAGCGTAAACTGGGGGGGGAGCACAGATACGCAGTATTTT.

The chain links TRBV7-9 to TRBJ2-3; D is possibly TRBD2 (5 bases). Trimming pared 4 bases from V and 7 bases from J, leaving 15 bases between. Looked up from germline, CDR1 is SEHNR and CDR2 is FQNEAQ (reference sequence). The CDR3 consists of 14 residues. As DNA, the CDR3 is TGTGCCAGCAGCTCCCCACTAGTTACGAATACGCAGTATTTT. Protein: CASSSPLVTNTQYF.

The chain links TRBV18 to TRBJ1-2; maybe TRBD1 (5 bases). V dropped 1 base and J dropped 2 bases, with 20 bases sitting between them. The germline V gene has CDR1 KGHSH and CDR2 LQKENI. This CDR3 has 18 amino acids. The CDR3 is CASSPRFIGGEGNYGYTF. The CDR3 nucleotides are TGTGCCAGCTCACCACGCTTCATCGGAGGGGAAGGCAACTATGGCTACACCTTC.

The chain uses TRBV13 and TRBJ1-1; 7 nucleotides match TRBD1. This CDR3 spans 14 amino acids. Germline CDR1 is PRHDT and CDR2 is FYEKMQ (reference sequence). The trim removed 3 bases at V and 7 bases at J, leaving 8 bases unmatched. CDR3 coding DNA: TGTGCCAGCAGCTTCTACAGGGGAAATAATGAAGCTTTCTTT. Translation gives CASSFYRGNNEAFF.

This rearrangement joins TRBV20-1 to TRBJ2-7, with D tentatively TRBD1 (5 bases). V dropped 4 bases and J dropped 3 bases, with 7 bases sitting between them. CDR3 length equals 11 residues. Germline V gene data show CDR1 as DFQATT and CDR2 as SNEGSKA (reference sequence). The CDR3 region is CSAIDSYEQYF. CDR3 DNA sequence: TGCAGTGCTATCGACAGCTACGAGCAGTACTTC.

This chain connects TRBV5-1 to TRBJ1-6, with TRBD1 identical over 7 bases. The length of the CDR3 is 16 residues. The V gene end was trimmed by 0 bases and the J gene end by 4 bases; junction bases not matched to a gene: 4. Germline lookup yields CDR1 SGHRS and CDR2 YFSETQ. The CDR3 DNA follows: TGCGCCAGCAGCTTGGCCGGGACAGTGTATAATTCACCCCTCCACTTT. Translating it yields CASSLAGTVYNSPLHF.